The 10 T cell receptor beta chains below all came from one sample that was sequenced in a study of cytomegalovirus exposure and HLA in healthy donors. PCR amplification relied on 60 Vbeta primers (plus 13 Jbeta primers). Sequencing was performed with immunoSEQ multiplex PCR; in TCRdb, only in-frame clones are kept and a portion is missing. Of approximately 140,000 clones detected, around 76% appear once; the ten largest clones hold roughly 2.8%. Material: PBMCs. The receptors derive from a male donor in good health and CMV-seronegative.

As DNA, the CDR3 is TGTGCCAGCAGCCTGGACAGGGGGAACTATGGCTACACCTTC. This gives the protein CASSLDRGNYGYTF. The V and J genes are TRBV13 and TRBJ1-2; TRBD1 matches 10 bases. J lost 2 bases, V lost 5 bases, and 2 bases had no gene match. CDR1 and CDR2 from the germline V gene are PRHDT and FYEKMQ (reference sequence). The CDR3 is 14 residues long.

Only a few counts were recorded for this clone. The chain couples TRBV9 to TRBJ2-3, with 9 bases aligning to TRBD2. The CDR3 is 16 amino acids. Germline assignment: CDR1 SGDLS and CDR2 YYNGEE. Unmatched junction bases numbered 6, after V lost 0 bases and J lost 4 bases. The CDR3: CASSVGGGGAADTQYF. The CDR3 DNA is TGTGCCAGCAGCGTAGGGGGCGGGGGGGCGGCAGATACGCAGTATTTT. Looking up the rest from reference TRBV9 and TRBJ2-3 gives the full variable domain: DSGVTQTPKHLITATGQRVTLRCSPRSGDLSVYWYQQSLDQGLQFLIQYYNGEERAKGNILERFSAQQFPDLHSELNLSSLELGDSALYFCASSVGGGGAADTQYFGPGTRLTVL.

This chain connects TRBV9 to TRBJ2-3; 7 bases match TRBD2. Germline V gene sequence: CDR1 SGDLS, CDR2 YYNGEE. This CDR3 spans 17 amino acids. Trimming removed 0 bases from V and 3 bases from J; junction bases left unmatched: 10. This CDR3 is CASSVEAGEWGTDTQYF. CDR3 DNA: TGTGCCAGCAGCGTAGAGGCGGGAGAGTGGGGGACAGATACGCAGTATTTT.

The DNA of the CDR3 is TGTGCCTCTACGAACTCGGGACAGGGAGACCAAGAGACCCAGTACTTC. This codes for CASTNSGQGDQETQYF. This chain connects TRBV30 to TRBJ2-5, with TRBD1 matching 9 bases. The junction had 12 bases not matched to a gene; V was cut back by 7 bases and J by 0 bases. The CDR3 has 16 residues. The germline V gene has CDR1 GTSNPN and CDR2 SVGIG (reference sequence).

This clone occurred a few times. J is TRBJ2-3 and V is TRBV29-1; possibly TRBD1 for D (6 bases). CDR1 and CDR2 from the germline V gene are SQVTM and ANQGSEA. There are 13 residues in the CDR3. V lost 7 bases to trimming and J lost 4 bases, with 15 bases between them. CDR3 DNA: TGCAGCGCGCCTGGGGGCCTCGCAGATACGCAGTATTTT. Translating gives CSAPGGLADTQYF.

A word on this clone: The same CDR3 can be traced to other DNA sequences in this sample. The V and J genes are TRBV11-3 and TRBJ1-1; D unresolved. The V gene's germline CDR1 is SGHNT and CDR2 YENEEA. The CDR3 spans 12 residues. Trimming took off 1 base at V and 6 bases at J, with 6 bases between the two ends. This CDR3 reads CASSLGRAEAFF. The DNA for the CDR3 is TGTGCCAGCAGCTTAGGTCGGGCTGAAGCTTTCTTT.

CDR3 sequence (DNA): TGTGCCAGCAGGGCAGCCTACGAGCAGTACTTC. Its protein is CASRAAYEQYF. This chain links TRBV2 with TRBJ2-7; D is uncertain. The CDR3 spans 11 residues. The ends were cut back, 6 bases at V and 2 bases at J, with 5 bases in the middle. Germline V CDR1 and CDR2: SNHLY, FYNNEI. Variable domain in full (rest from reference TRBV2 and TRBJ2-7): EPEVTQTPSHQVTQMGQEVILRCVPISNHLYFYWYRQILGQKVEFLVSFYNNEISEKSEIFDDQFSVERPDGSNFTLKIRSTKLEDSAMYFCASRAAYEQYFGPGTRLTVT.

The gene calls are TRBV7-9 and TRBJ2-3; 8 nucleotides agree with TRBD2. V lost 4 bases to trimming and J lost 1 base; unmatched junction nucleotides: 7. CDR1 and CDR2 (germline): SEHNR, FQNEAQ (reference sequence). The CDR3 runs to 16 residues. CDR3 nucleotides: TGTGCCAGCAGCTCCGGGGGGGCTATCCGCACAGATACGCAGTATTTT. This sequence encodes CASSSGGAIRTDTQYF.

The CDR3 loop is CASSRPGQGLANEQFF. The CDR3 nucleotides are TGTGCCAGCAGCCGCCCGGGACAGGGACTTGCCAATGAGCAGTTCTTC. The chain couples TRBV5-8 to TRBJ2-1; 9 bases are a match to TRBD1. The CDR3 extends over 16 amino acids. The germline gives CDR1 SGHTS, CDR2 YDEGEE. V was clipped by 4 bases and J by 6 bases; unmatched bases: 11.

The chain employs TRBV19 and TRBJ1-5; 9 nucleotides agree with TRBD1. The length of the CDR3 is 14 residues. With V trimmed by 6 bases and J by 6 bases, 6 bases remained unmatched. Germline V lookup: CDR1 LNHDA, CDR2 SQIVND (reference sequence). The CDR3 DNA follows: TGTGCCAGTAGCGGACAGGGGTTCAGTCAGCCCCAGCATTTT. Amino acids: CASSGQGFSQPQHF. The full variable domain, in which reference TRBV19 and TRBJ1-5 provide the parts outside the CDR3, is DGGITQSPKYLFRKEGQNVTLSCEQNLNHDAMYWYRQDPGQGLRLIYYSQIVNDFQKGDIAEGYSVSREKKESFPLTVTSAQKNPTAFYLCASSGQGFSQPQHFGDGTRLSIL.